This T cell receptor beta chain was identified in a study of blood T cell repertoires in COVID-19. As for the study in general: The origin of the acute and convalescent COVID-19 samples was the United States, Italy and Spain. T cells, B-cell-depleted T cells, or PBMCs provided the cDNA or gDNA that served as material.

The germline V gene encodes CDR1 SGHRS and CDR2 YFSETQ. CDR3 length equals 13 residues. The V end was cut by 5 bases, the J end by 7 bases, with 12 bases between. In the study's own analysis: Nucleated cell counts were estimated from reference gene primer amplification. Libraries were prepared by immunoSEQ multiplex PCR; TCRdb keeps only in-frame clonotypes and omits some of them. That table is the source of V, J and clone size, and D and trimming were worked out from the DNA. Here the sample spans around 20,000 clones, approximately 87% being singletons. This receptor was taken from a human donor in a cohort sampled during active COVID-19. Material: peripheral blood. This rearrangement joins TRBV5-1 to TRBJ2-2, with unresolved D. The DNA of the CDR3 is TGCGCCAGCAGACCTTCTACGGTCGGGGAGCTGTTTTTT. Translating it yields CASRPSTVGELFF.